These T cell receptor beta chains were read from a single sample in a study of shared clonotypes between healthy human individuals. The repertoire was sequenced with immunoSEQ multiplex PCR; TCRdb's copy has only in-frame clones and lacks some. This table holds 900,000 to 1,200,000 clones, 78% found once. Specimen: memory CD4+ T cells from PBMCs. All receptors derive from a man aged 18 to 29 in good health. Some clones in this sample may be carry-over from other donors' samples. CDR3s include the opening cysteine and the closing phenylalanine or tryptophan. The order of the fields is D gene, V gene, J gene, clone size, CDR3 DNA, CDR3 protein. The D gene is left open where the match is weak. Clone sizes are given selectively: once, few, many, or a class where the clone is expanded.

D: TRBD1; V: TRBV5-1; J: TRBJ2-7; size: -; DNA: TGCGCCAGCAACCCGGGACAGGGGGTCGACGAGCAGTACTTC; CDR3: CASNPGQGVDEQYF
D: -; V: TRBV9; J: TRBJ2-3; size: -; DNA: TGTGCCAGCAGCCTACCGGGGGCAGATACGCAGTATTTT; CDR3: CASSLPGADTQYF
D: TRBD2; V: TRBV5-1; J: TRBJ2-3; size: -; DNA: TGCGCCAGCAGCTCCCCACCTGGGACTAGCGGGAGCAAGGATACGCAGTATTTT; CDR3: CASSSPPGTSGSKDTQYF
D: TRBD1; V: TRBV2; J: TRBJ1-6; size: few; DNA: TGTGCCGGGGGGACAGGGGAATCACCCCTCCACTTT; CDR3: CAGGTGESPLHF
D: TRBD2; V: TRBV2; J: TRBJ2-4; size: few; DNA: TGTGCCAGCAGTGAACGGCTAGCGGGTGGCCGGGCCAAAAACATTCAGTACTTC; CDR3: CASSERLAGGRAKNIQYF
D: -; V: TRBV6-1; J: TRBJ1-4; size: -; DNA: TGTGCCAGCAGTGTTCGGCAGATCTATGAAAAACTGTTTTTT; CDR3: CASSVRQIYEKLFF
D: -; V: TRBV28; J: TRBJ2-6; size: -; DNA: TGTGCCAGCACCCAGCCAGGGAGCTCTGGGGCCAACGTCCTGACTTTC; CDR3: CASTQPGSSGANVLTF
D: TRBD1; V: TRBV20-1; J: TRBJ2-7; size: -; DNA: TGCAGTCGACAGGGGCGGGACGAGCAGTACTTC; CDR3: CSRQGRDEQYF
D: -; V: TRBV5-1; J: TRBJ1-4; size: -; DNA: TGCGCCAGCAGCCCAATCGGGGAGGCTAATGAAAAACTGTTTTTT; CDR3: CASSPIGEANEKLFF
D: -; V: TRBV5-1; J: TRBJ1-1; size: -; DNA: TGCGCCAGCAGCCCAACGCCACTGTCTGGTGAAGCTTTCTTT; CDR3: CASSPTPLSGEAFF
D: TRBD2; V: TRBV10-3; J: TRBJ2-1; size: -; DNA: TGTGCCATCAAGGGAGGGCCTGTCAATGAGCAGTTCTTC; CDR3: CAIKGGPVNEQFF
D: -; V: TRBV9; J: TRBJ2-2; size: -; DNA: TGTGCCAGCAGCGTAGCTCGGACAGTGCTGCAGGACACCGGGGAGCTGTTTTTT; CDR3: CASSVARTVLQDTGELFF
D: -; V: TRBV5-4; J: TRBJ2-1; size: -; DNA: TGTGCCAGCAGCTTGGACAGGTACAATGAGCAGTTCTTC; CDR3: CASSLDRYNEQFF
D: -; V: TRBV28; J: TRBJ1-2; size: -; DNA: TGTGCCAGCAGTTTTGGCCCCGGTTTGTTTTATGGCTACACCTTC; CDR3: CASSFGPGLFYGYTF
D: -; V: TRBV20-1; J: TRBJ2-1; size: -; DNA: TGCAGTGGTCAGGAAGACGAGCAGTTCTTC; CDR3: CSGQEDEQFF
D: -; V: TRBV7-2; J: TRBJ2-4; size: -; DNA: TGTGCCAGCAGCTTAGGGCCGTCTAGGGGAAACATTCAGTACTTC; CDR3: CASSLGPSRGNIQYF
D: -; V: TRBV5-1; J: TRBJ2-7; size: -; DNA: TGCGCCAGCAGCTTGTGGTCAGGACCAAACGAGCAGTACTTC; CDR3: CASSLWSGPNEQYF
D: TRBD2; V: TRBV7-2; J: TRBJ2-1; size: -; DNA: TGTGCCAGCAGCTCCGGACTAGCGCCTTACAATGAGCAGTTCTTC; CDR3: CASSSGLAPYNEQFF
D: -; V: TRBV7-9; J: TRBJ2-5; size: -; DNA: TGTGCCAGCAGCTGGGCCCGCTTCCAAAAGACCCAGTACTTC; CDR3: CASSWARFQKTQYF
D: TRBD1; V: TRBV5-4; J: TRBJ1-2; size: -; DNA: TGTGCCAGCACCCGTTGGGCAGGGGGAACCAACTATGGCTACACCTTC; CDR3: CASTRWAGGTNYGYTF
D: -; V: TRBV20-1; J: TRBJ1-2; size: few; DNA: TGCAGTGCTGGATTGGGGGATGGCTACACCTTC; CDR3: CSAGLGDGYTF
D: -; V: TRBV7-6; J: TRBJ2-7; size: -; DNA: TGTGCCAGCAGCCCCGGACTCGGCGAGCAGTACTTC; CDR3: CASSPGLGEQYF
D: -; V: TRBV18; J: TRBJ2-7; size: -; DNA: TGTGCCAGCTCACAAGGGTCCCCCGGCGAGCAGTACTTC; CDR3: CASSQGSPGEQYF
D: -; V: TRBV6-5; J: TRBJ2-1; size: once; DNA: TGTGCCAGCAGGACTAAGGGTGAGCAGTTCTTC; CDR3: CASRTKGEQFF
D: -; V: TRBV6-6; J: TRBJ2-4; size: -; DNA: TGTGCCAGCAGTGCCCGGGCGGGATCCAAAAACATTCAGTACTTC; CDR3: CASSARAGSKNIQYF
D: TRBD1; V: TRBV28; J: TRBJ1-1; size: -; DNA: TGTGCCAGCAGTTTACAGGGGGCAACGGGCACTGAAGCTTTCTTT; CDR3: CASSLQGATGTEAFF
D: -; V: TRBV4-2; J: TRBJ2-1; size: -; DNA: TGTGCCAGCAGCCCCCGTTCCGACCCCAACAATGAGCAGTTCTTC; CDR3: CASSPRSDPNNEQFF
D: -; V: TRBV28; J: TRBJ2-4; size: few; DNA: TGTGCCAGCAGACGGGACCCCTCGAGAAACATTCAGTACTTC; CDR3: CASRRDPSRNIQYF
D: TRBD1; V: TRBV7-2; J: TRBJ1-5; size: once; DNA: TGTGCCAGCAGTTCCGGGACAGTCGGCAATCAGCCCCAGCATTTT; CDR3: CASSSGTVGNQPQHF
D: -; V: TRBV5-4; J: TRBJ2-5; size: few; DNA: TGTGCCAGCAGCTATCCGGGTCAAGAGACCCAGTACTTC; CDR3: CASSYPGQETQYF
D: TRBD1; V: TRBV5-1; J: TRBJ1-1; size: once; DNA: TGCGCCAGCAGCTTGATAACCGGGACAGGGGGATCGGCTTTCTTT; CDR3: CASSLITGTGGSAFF
D: -; V: TRBV5-6; J: TRBJ1-4; size: -; DNA: TGTGCCAGCAGCTTGGGTTCGGTCAAACTGTTTTTT; CDR3: CASSLGSVKLFF
D: -; V: TRBV4-3; J: TRBJ2-7; size: -; DNA: TGCGCCAGCAGCCAAGGCCCGCGGGCGGGCCCGGGAGAGCAGTACTTC; CDR3: CASSQGPRAGPGEQYF
D: -; V: TRBV29-1; J: TRBJ1-2; size: once; DNA: TGCAGCGTTGAAGATCGAGGTGTGGGGAGTTATGGCTACACCTTC; CDR3: CSVEDRGVGSYGYTF
D: -; V: TRBV28; J: TRBJ1-5; size: -; DNA: TGTGCCAGCACCCCAGAAGGTCAGCCCCAGCATTTT; CDR3: CASTPEGQPQHF
D: -; V: TRBV14; J: TRBJ1-1; size: -; DNA: TGTGCCAGCAGCCAAGTATTACAGAACACTGAAGCTTTCTTT; CDR3: CASSQVLQNTEAFF
D: -; V: TRBV28; J: TRBJ1-2; size: -; DNA: TGTGCCAGCAGGGAGGGGCGGGCTTTTCGTGGGGGCTACACCTTC; CDR3: CASREGRAFRGGYTF
D: -; V: TRBV18; J: TRBJ1-5; size: -; DNA: TGTGCCAGCTCACCACCGTCCGCCGGAGATCAGCCCCAGCATTTT; CDR3: CASSPPSAGDQPQHF
D: TRBD1; V: TRBV5-5; J: TRBJ2-1; size: -; DNA: TGTGCCAGCAGCTTGGCCGGGACAGCCACCTACAATGAGCAGTTCTTC; CDR3: CASSLAGTATYNEQFF
D: -; V: TRBV25-1; J: TRBJ2-3; size: -; DNA: TGTGCCAGCAGTGAACTCTCGGGTAGAGATACGCAGTATTTT; CDR3: CASSELSGRDTQYF
D: TRBD1; V: TRBV28; J: TRBJ1-4; size: -; DNA: TGTGCCAGCAGTCCTGGTCTGGGGCAGGGGGCTCCGGGCTCCAATGAAAAACTGTTTTTT; CDR3: CASSPGLGQGAPGSNEKLFF
D: -; V: TRBV15; J: TRBJ2-3; size: -; DNA: TGTGCCACCAGCAGGGGGCAGCCAGATACGCAGTATTTT; CDR3: CATSRGQPDTQYF
D: -; V: TRBV19; J: TRBJ2-7; size: few; DNA: TGTGCCAGTAGTTACGGGACTCCCCTTCCCTACGAGCAGTACTTC; CDR3: CASSYGTPLPYEQYF
D: -; V: TRBV7-9; J: TRBJ1-2; size: -; DNA: TGTGCCAGCAGCTCGGCCGCCCGGCCCACGGCGGGCTACACCTTC; CDR3: CASSSAARPTAGYTF
D: TRBD1; V: TRBV15; J: TRBJ2-1; size: -; DNA: TGTGCCACCAGCAGAGAGACAGGGGGTTTTTTGGGTGAGCAGTTCTTC; CDR3: CATSRETGGFLGEQFF
D: -; V: TRBV30; J: TRBJ1-4; size: few; DNA: TGTGCCTGGAGTGTTACGTTTAGCAATGAAAAACTGTTTTTT; CDR3: CAWSVTFSNEKLFF
D: -; V: TRBV11-2; J: TRBJ2-5; size: -; DNA: TGTGCCAGCAGCTTCGGCAGTCAAGAGACCCAGTACTTC; CDR3: CASSFGSQETQYF
D: -; V: TRBV27; J: TRBJ2-7; size: -; DNA: TGTGCCAGAACCTCCTACGAGCAGTACTTC; CDR3: CARTSYEQYF
D: TRBD1; V: TRBV28; J: TRBJ1-4; size: -; DNA: TGTGCCAGCACACTCCGTCCAGGGGGGATAGAAAAACTGTTTTTT; CDR3: CASTLRPGGIEKLFF
D: -; V: TRBV4-2; J: TRBJ1-5; size: -; DNA: TGTGCCAGCAGCCAAGACCGGGGGAGCAATCAGCCCCAGCATTTT; CDR3: CASSQDRGSNQPQHF
D: TRBD1; V: TRBV2; J: TRBJ1-6; size: -; DNA: TGTGCCAGCAGTCCGACAGGGGGTGATTCACCCCTCCACTTT; CDR3: CASSPTGGDSPLHF
D: -; V: TRBV2; J: TRBJ2-5; size: -; DNA: TGTGCCAGCAGTGATAGGGGGACGGGACCAGAGACCCAGTACTTC; CDR3: CASSDRGTGPETQYF
D: -; V: TRBV10-3; J: TRBJ1-2; size: -; DNA: TGTGCCATCAGTGGGGGGTCGTATGGCTACACCTTC; CDR3: CAISGGSYGYTF
D: TRBD1; V: TRBV4-2; J: TRBJ1-1; size: -; DNA: TGTGCCAGCAGCCAAGAGTGGCAGGGGGACACTGAAGCTTTCTTT; CDR3: CASSQEWQGDTEAFF
D: -; V: TRBV14; J: TRBJ2-3; size: -; DNA: TGTGCCAGCAGCCAAGGCCGCGGCGGGGGCACAGATACGCAGTATTTT; CDR3: CASSQGRGGGTDTQYF
D: -; V: TRBV11-3; J: TRBJ2-7; size: -; DNA: TGTGCCAGCAGCTTAGGGGGCGTTGGGGCCGAGCAGTACTTC; CDR3: CASSLGGVGAEQYF